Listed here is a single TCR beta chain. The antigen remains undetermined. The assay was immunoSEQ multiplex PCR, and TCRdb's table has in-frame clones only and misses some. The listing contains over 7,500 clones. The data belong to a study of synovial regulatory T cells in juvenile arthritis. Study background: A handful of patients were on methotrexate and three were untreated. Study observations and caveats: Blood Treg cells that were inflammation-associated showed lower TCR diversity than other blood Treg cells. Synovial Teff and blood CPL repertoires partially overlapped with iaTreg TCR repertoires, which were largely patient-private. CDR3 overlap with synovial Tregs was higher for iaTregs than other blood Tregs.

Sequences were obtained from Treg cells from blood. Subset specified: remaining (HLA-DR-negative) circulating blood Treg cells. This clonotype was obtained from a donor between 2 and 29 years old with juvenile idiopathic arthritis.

CDR3 in amino acids: CASSLGQSNTEAFF. The chain links TRBV28 to TRBJ1-1; TCRdb designates TRBD1, a call that cannot be tested without DNA. Germline V gives CDR1 MDHEN, CDR2 SYDVKM. The CDR3 totals 14 residues. DNA was not recorded.